These 11 T cell receptor beta chains originate from one sample sequenced in a study of cytomegalovirus exposure and HLA in healthy donors. Sequenced by immunoSEQ multiplex PCR; TCRdb stores in-frame clones only, minus some. The table includes 150,000 or so clones, around nine tenths detected once. The sequenced sample was PBMCs. All receptors come from a woman younger than 45 in good health and CMV-seronegative.

The chain uses TRBV6-1 and TRBJ1-4; D not certain. This CDR3 spans 13 amino acids. CDR1 and CDR2 from the germline V gene are MNHNS and SASEGT. The V gene lost 7 bases and the J gene lost 6 bases, with 12 bases spanning the gap. The CDR3 bases are TGTGCCAGCACAAGCCTAGTAGATGAAAAACTGTTTTTT. Amino acid sequence: CASTSLVDEKLFF.

In this sample, this clone turned up a few times. V and J are TRBV5-8 and TRBJ1-1; D uncertain. Trimming stripped 2 bases from V and 1 base from J, with 6 bases between. The CDR3 covers 13 residues. In germline, CDR1 is SGHTS, CDR2 YDEGEE. DNA for the CDR3: TGTGCCAGCAGCTTTGGGCAGAACACTGAAGCTTTCTTT. It specifies CASSFGQNTEAFF.

J is TRBJ2-1 and V is TRBV5-4; tentative D call: TRBD1 (5 bases). CDR1 is SGHNT and CDR2 is YYREEE in the germline V gene (reference sequence). Trimming cost V 0 bases and J 5 bases, with 9 bases left between them. The CDR3 is made up of 14 amino acids. For the CDR3, the DNA is TGTGCCAGCAGCTTGGCCAGGGTGGACAATGAGCAGTTCTTC. Translation: CASSLARVDNEQFF. The variable domain in full, with the rest retrieved from reference TRBV5-4 and TRBJ2-1, is ETGVTQSPTHLIKTRGQQVTLRCSSQSGHNTVSWYQQALGQGPQFIFQYYREEENGRGNFPPRFSGLQFPNYSSELNVNALELDDSALYLCASSLARVDNEQFFGPGTRLTVL.

This clone occurred a few times. The rearrangement joins TRBV2 to TRBJ1-6; D is ambiguous. Between the trimmed V and J ends, which lost 7 bases and 8 bases, there was a span of 12 bases. The germline V gene has CDR1 SNHLY and CDR2 FYNNEI. The CDR3 contains 13 residues. This chain's CDR3 is CASTEQLYSPLHF. The CDR3 DNA follows: TGTGCCAGCACGGAACAGCTGTATTCACCCCTCCACTTT.

The gene calls are TRBV10-3 and TRBJ2-5, with TRBD2 matching 9 bases. V lost 11 bases and J lost 2; bases outside the gene matches: 12. The CDR3 is made up of 15 amino acids. Germline V CDR1 and CDR2: ENHRY, SYGVKD. For the CDR3, the DNA is TGTGCCGTCCGTAGGTCTAGCGGGAAACAAGAGACCCAGTACTTC. Amino acids: CAVRRSSGKQETQYF.

This chain uses TRBV6-5 with TRBJ2-7; 7 bases line up with TRBD1. This CDR3 is built from 13 residues. V trimming: 6 bases; J trimming: 6 bases; junction bases outside the gene matches: 8. In germline, CDR1 is MNHEY, CDR2 SVGAGI. Here the CDR3 reads CASRNRDSSEQYF. As DNA, the CDR3 is TGTGCCAGCAGAAACCGGGACAGCTCCGAGCAGTACTTC.

The chain carries TRBV6-6 and TRBJ2-5; 7 bases align to TRBD1. Germline assignment: CDR1 MNHNY and CDR2 SVGAGI (reference sequence). V dropped 7 bases and J dropped 2; count of bases not matched to a gene: 7. The CDR3 has 14 amino acids. CDR3: CASKGVGQQETQYF. The CDR3, as DNA: TGTGCCAGCAAGGGAGTGGGACAGCAAGAGACCCAGTACTTC.

The chain carries TRBV2 and TRBJ1-1, with D perhaps TRBD1 (5 bases). Germline-derived CDR1 and CDR2 are SNHLY and FYNNEI. The CDR3 sequence is 14 residues long. The germline V and J ends were trimmed by 4 bases and 2 bases, with 11 bases remaining between them. This chain's CDR3 is CASSVEGKNTEAFF. Written as DNA, the CDR3 is TGTGCCAGCAGTGTGGAGGGGAAAAACACTGAAGCTTTCTTT.

The CDR3 protein is CASTRDGGSEQYF. In nucleotides, the CDR3 is TGTGCCAGCACCCGGGACGGAGGGTCGGAGCAGTACTTC. The rearrangement joins TRBV6-5 to TRBJ2-7; TRBD2 is a possible D gene (6 bases). Germline CDR1 and CDR2: MNHEY and SVGAGI. V gave up 7 bases and J gave up 7 bases, with 17 bases separating them. This CDR3 contains 13 residues.

The chain combines TRBV4-1 with TRBJ1-6; possible D gene TRBD1, 5 bases. The V end was cut by 0 bases, the J end by 5 bases, with 8 bases between. The germline V gene has CDR1 MGHRA and CDR2 YSYEKL. The CDR3 contains 15 residues. CDR3 sequence: CASSQDEGDNSPLHF. The CDR3 DNA reads as TGCGCCAGCAGCCAAGACGAAGGGGATAATTCACCCCTCCACTTT.

The V gene is TRBV10-3, the J gene TRBJ2-3, with 9 bases lining up with TRBD2. CDR3 length equals 13 residues. Germline V gives CDR1 ENHRY, CDR2 SYGVKD. As DNA, the CDR3 is TGTGGGGCGGCGGGGGGGATAGCAGATACGCAGTATTTT. It yields the protein CGAAGGIADTQYF.